This T cell receptor beta chain was found in a study of T-cell memory formation after mild COVID-19. Germline CDR1 and CDR2: LGHDT and YNNKEL (reference sequence). V was pared by 4 bases and J by 1 base, with 6 bases of the junction left unmatched. The CDR3 loop spans 16 amino acids. TCRdb independently ran MiXCR on the 5' RACE reads; one entry per CDR3 protein. The sample has approximately 500,000 distinct CDR3 sequences, about 23% seen once. The sample taken for sequencing was PBMCs or a T cell subset sorted from them (not recorded which). The chain couples TRBV3-1 to TRBJ2-5, with 10 bases aligning to TRBD2. This clonotype was sampled from an adult woman who had mild COVID-19 (a few samples of this study predate the infection). Cell type and time point are not known. CDR3 amino acids: CASSLSGTSAQETQYF. The CDR3, as DNA: TGTGCCAGCAGCCTATCCGGGACTAGCGCCCAAGAGACCCAGTACTTC.